The 3 T cell receptor beta chains below come from one sample, sequenced in a study of T cell repertoires in cytomegalovirus infection. One entry per CDR3 protein results from TCRdb running MiXCR on the reads. This table has roughly 630,000 distinct CDR3 sequences, roughly 26% appearing once. The sample consisted of CD8+ T cells from PBMCs. The receptors were gathered from a human donor in good health (CMV status not recorded). Some clones in this sample may be carry-over from other donors' samples.

V and J are TRBV29-1 and TRBJ1-2; no definite D call. Germline values: CDR1 SQVTM, CDR2 ANQGSEA. The CDR3 is 13 amino acids. Trimming pared 4 bases from V and 2 bases from J, leaving 11 bases between. For the CDR3, the DNA is TGCAGCGTTGGGCATCTGGAAAACTATGGCTACACCTTC. It yields the protein CSVGHLENYGYTF.

This clonotype was seen only a few times. The V call is TRBV6-5, the J call TRBJ2-3; a possible D gene is TRBD2 (6 bases). The V gene lost 2 bases and the J gene lost 1 base, with 19 bases spanning the gap. CDR1 and CDR2 from the germline V gene are MNHEY and SVGAGI. The CDR3 covers 18 residues. CDR3 residues: CASSYEPPGVWGTDTQYF. Written as DNA, the CDR3 is TGTGCCAGCAGTTACGAACCCCCGGGGGTGTGGGGCACAGATACGCAGTATTTT.

This clonotype appeared once. This chain uses TRBV6-2 or TRBV6-3 with TRBJ2-7, with 8 bases matching TRBD2. This CDR3 has 18 residues. The junction had 12 bases not matched to a gene; V was cut back by 0 bases and J by 2 bases. CDR1 and CDR2 (germline): MNHEY, SVGEGT. CDR3 residues: CASSYSPGDSGATYEQYV. In DNA form, the CDR3 reads TGTGCCAGCAGTTACTCTCCGGGGGATAGCGGGGCGACCTACGAGCAGTACGTC.